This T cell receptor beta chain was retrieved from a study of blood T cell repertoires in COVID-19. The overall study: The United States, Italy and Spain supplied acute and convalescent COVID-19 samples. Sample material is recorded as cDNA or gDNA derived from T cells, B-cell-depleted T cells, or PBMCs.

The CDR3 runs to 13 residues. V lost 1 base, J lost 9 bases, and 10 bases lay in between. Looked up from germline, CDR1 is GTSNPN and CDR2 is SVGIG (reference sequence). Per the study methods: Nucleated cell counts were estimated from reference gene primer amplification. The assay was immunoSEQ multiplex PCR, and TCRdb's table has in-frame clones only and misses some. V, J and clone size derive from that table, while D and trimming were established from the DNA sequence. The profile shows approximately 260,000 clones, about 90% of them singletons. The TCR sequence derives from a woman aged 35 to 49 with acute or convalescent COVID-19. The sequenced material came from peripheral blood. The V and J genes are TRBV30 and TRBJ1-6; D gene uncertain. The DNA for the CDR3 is TGTGCCTGGAGTGGTGATCCGAGTTCACCCCTCCACTTT. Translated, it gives CAWSGDPSSPLHF.